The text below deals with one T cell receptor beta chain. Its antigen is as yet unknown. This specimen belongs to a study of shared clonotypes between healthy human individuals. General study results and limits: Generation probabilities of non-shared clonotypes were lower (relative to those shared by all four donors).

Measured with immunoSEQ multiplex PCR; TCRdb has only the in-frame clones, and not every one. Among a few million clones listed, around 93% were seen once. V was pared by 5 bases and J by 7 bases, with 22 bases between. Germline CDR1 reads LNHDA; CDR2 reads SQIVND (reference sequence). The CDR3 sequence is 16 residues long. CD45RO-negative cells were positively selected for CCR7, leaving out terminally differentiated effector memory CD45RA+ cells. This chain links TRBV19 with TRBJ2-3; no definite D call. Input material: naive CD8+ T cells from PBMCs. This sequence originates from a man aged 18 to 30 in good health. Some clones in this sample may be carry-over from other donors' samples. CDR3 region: CASSLPGRLDLYTQYF. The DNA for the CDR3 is TGTGCCAGTAGTCTCCCAGGTCGGCTGGATCTCTATACGCAGTATTTT.